This T cell receptor beta chain was captured in a study of blood T cell repertoires in COVID-19. The ends were cut back, 5 bases at V and 0 bases at J, with 16 bases in the middle. Germline V gives CDR1 LNHNV, CDR2 YYDKDF (reference sequence). This CDR3 is 16 amino acids long. The data were produced by immunoSEQ multiplex PCR, yet TCRdb's version contains in-frame clones alone and is incomplete. The sample shows about 210,000 clones, roughly 90% of them seen only once. Sequences were obtained from peripheral blood. The sequence was obtained from a man between 18 and 35 years old with active or convalescent COVID-19. J is TRBJ1-2 and V is TRBV15; D may be TRBD1 (5 bases). The CDR3 DNA is TGTGCCACCAGCGTTACCGTGACGACAGCTAACTATGGCTACACCTTC. Translated, it gives CATSVTVTTANYGYTF.